The rows below give T cell receptor beta chains drawn from one sample of a study of graft-versus-host responses after intestinal transplantation. Their antigens remain unidentified. Some clones are missing from TCRdb's copy, which holds only in-frame ones; the method was immunoSEQ multiplex PCR. Of tens of thousands of clones listed, approximately 88% are singletons. The material sequenced was unstimulated CD8+ T cells sorted from spleen or lymph node cells, taken before intestinal transplant. These receptors came from a human donor who received an intestinal transplant. Both conserved end residues are part of each CDR3. The order of the fields is clone size, J gene, V gene, D gene, CDR3 length, CDR3 protein, CDR3 DNA. A D gene is named only where the DNA matches it firmly. Part of the rows lack a size; the others show once, few, many or a class for expanded clones.

.	TRBJ1-5	TRBV28	.	14	CASSLGLDNQPQHF	TGTGCCAGCAGTTTAGGACTGGACAATCAGCCCCAGCATTTT
.	TRBJ2-7	TRBV4-2	TRBD2	15	CASSQETSGPYEQYF	TGTGCCAGCAGCCAAGAGACTAGCGGGCCATACGAGCAGTACTTC
.	TRBJ2-7	TRBV19	TRBD2	16	CASSRGDGGSLDEQYF	TGTGCCAGTAGCCGTGGAGATGGCGGGAGTCTCGACGAGCAGTACTTC
.	TRBJ1-2	TRBV6-1	TRBD1	14	CASSFGQVGYGYTF	TGTGCCAGCAGTTTCGGACAGGTGGGCTATGGCTACACCTTC
.	TRBJ2-3	TRBV6-6	TRBD2	16	CASSYDRRENPDTQYF	TGTGCCAGCAGTTACGATCGGCGGGAGAACCCAGATACGCAGTATTTT
.	TRBJ1-5	TRBV11-2	.	14	CASSEQGPSQPQHF	TGTGCCAGCAGCGAACAGGGCCCGAGTCAGCCCCAGCATTTT
.	TRBJ1-4	TRBV2	.	14	CASMSGPEGEKLFF	TGTGCCAGCATGTCCGGCCCAGAGGGTGAAAAACTGTTTTTT
.	TRBJ2-3	TRBV2	.	15	CATTPKRRGTDTQYF	TGTGCCACCACCCCTAAGCGGAGAGGCACAGATACGCAGTATTTT
.	TRBJ2-5	TRBV10-3	.	14	CAISADGGKETQYF	TGTGCCATCAGTGCCGATGGGGGGAAAGAGACCCAGTACTTC
.	TRBJ2-5	TRBV5-1	TRBD1	14	CASSGGTGKETQYF	TGCGCCAGCAGCGGTGGGACAGGGAAGGAGACCCAGTACTTC
few	TRBJ1-1	TRBV5-1	TRBD1	13	CASNIDRGTEAFF	TGCGCCAGCAATATAGACAGGGGCACTGAAGCTTTCTTT
.	TRBJ2-5	TRBV4-2	.	18	CASSQGLVEGGATGTQYF	TGTGCCAGCAGCCAAGGATTGGTTGAGGGGGGGGCGACTGGGACCCAGTACTTC
few	TRBJ2-3	TRBV2	.	16	CASRASRRGGTDTQYF	TGTGCCAGCAGGGCCTCGCGGAGGGGTGGCACAGATACGCAGTATTTT
.	TRBJ1-5	TRBV7-6	TRBD1	15	CASSLGRGPSQPQHF	TGTGCCAGCAGCTTAGGTAGGGGGCCGTCTCAGCCCCAGCATTTT
.	TRBJ2-3	TRBV7-8	TRBD2	15	CASSSLAGGTDTQYF	TGTGCCAGCAGCTCACTAGCGGGGGGAACAGATACGCAGTATTTT
.	TRBJ2-2	TRBV28	.	14	CASNRRVTTGELFF	TGTGCCAGCAACAGGAGGGTTACAACCGGGGAGCTGTTTTTT
.	TRBJ1-4	TRBV9	.	16	CASSAITQSTNEKLFF	TGTGCCAGCAGCGCAATCACACAGTCAACTAATGAAAAACTGTTTTTT
.	TRBJ2-1	TRBV5-1	.	15	CASSLASGMYNEQFF	TGCGCCAGCAGCTTGGCCTCGGGGATGTACAATGAGCAGTTCTTC
.	TRBJ2-3	TRBV6-6	.	16	CASSSPSTNSPDTQYF	TGTGCCAGCAGCTCTCCATCGACAAATTCTCCTGATACGCAGTATTTT
.	TRBJ2-5	TRBV20-1	.	10	CSASAGQQYF	TGCAGTGCTAGCGCGGGACAGCAGTACTTC
.	TRBJ2-2	TRBV9	.	12	CASSAFTGELFF	TGTGCCAGCAGCGCCTTTACCGGGGAGCTGTTTTTT
.	TRBJ2-2	TRBV19	TRBD2	16	CASSIRWGGWTGELFF	TGTGCCAGTAGTATCCGCTGGGGGGGATGGACCGGGGAGCTGTTTTTT
.	TRBJ1-5	TRBV6-1	.	15	CASSERGRGNQPQHF	TGTGCCAGCAGTGAAAGGGGCCGGGGCAATCAGCCCCAGCATTTT
.	TRBJ1-1	TRBV28	.	11	CASTTGFEAFF	TGTGCCAGCACTACCGGGTTCGAAGCTTTCTTT
.	TRBJ2-2	TRBV7-9	TRBD2	13	CASSPHGGRELFF	TGTGCCAGCAGCCCCCACGGGGGGAGGGAGCTGTTTTTT
few	TRBJ1-4	TRBV19	TRBD1	15	CASKTSGQGNEKLFF	TGTGCCAGTAAAACCTCGGGACAGGGGAATGAAAAACTGTTTTTT
.	TRBJ2-7	TRBV5-5	TRBD1	14	CASRPDREYNEQYF	TGTGCCAGCAGACCTGACAGGGAATACAACGAGCAGTACTTC
.	TRBJ2-2	TRBV15	.	15	CATSREGGPTGELFF	TGTGCCACCAGCAGAGAGGGGGGACCTACCGGGGAGCTGTTTTTT
.	TRBJ1-1	TRBV11-2	.	14	CASSLSWQGTEAFF	TGTGCCAGCAGCTTATCTTGGCAGGGCACTGAAGCTTTCTTT
many	TRBJ2-5	TRBV6-6	TRBD2	14	CASGSGGGAETQYF	TGTGCCAGCGGGAGCGGGGGTGGGGCAGAGACCCAGTACTTC
.	TRBJ1-1	TRBV18	.	13	CASSPYSGRGAFF	TGTGCCAGCTCACCATATTCCGGGAGAGGAGCTTTCTTT
.	TRBJ2-7	TRBV10-3	TRBD2	12	CAIGSGIYEQYF	TGTGCCATCGGGAGCGGGATTTACGAGCAGTACTTC
.	TRBJ2-3	TRBV6-4	TRBD2	16	CASSDSTSGSTDTQYF	TGTGCCAGCAGTGACTCGACTAGCGGGAGCACAGATACGCAGTATTTT
.	TRBJ1-5	TRBV27	.	15	CASSLWGGSNQPQHF	TGTGCCAGCAGTTTATGGGGAGGGAGCAATCAGCCCCAGCATTTT
few	TRBJ1-1	TRBV5-4	.	12	CASRSGNTEAFF	TGTGCCAGCAGATCCGGGAACACTGAAGCTTTCTTT
.	TRBJ2-5	TRBV19	TRBD2	16	CASSIGLAGFQETQYF	TGTGCCAGTAGTATAGGGCTAGCGGGGTTCCAAGAGACCCAGTACTTC
.	TRBJ2-1	TRBV2	TRBD2	13	CATSSGIYNEQFF	TGTGCCACCTCTAGCGGGATTTACAATGAGCAGTTCTTC
.	TRBJ2-4	TRBV6-5	.	11	CASMGRNIQYF	TGTGCCAGCATGGGGAGAAACATTCAGTACTTC
.	TRBJ2-7	TRBV9	TRBD1	15	CASSASQGALEEQYF	TGTGCCAGCAGCGCGTCACAGGGGGCTCTGGAAGAGCAGTACTTC
.	TRBJ2-7	TRBV4-1	TRBD2	13	CASSLGTSQEQYF	TGCGCCAGCAGCCTCGGGACTAGCCAGGAGCAGTACTTC
.	TRBJ2-7	TRBV5-6	.	15	CASSLTGMRSYEQYF	TGTGCCAGCAGTCTCACAGGGATGAGATCCTACGAGCAGTACTTC
.	TRBJ1-5	TRBV28	TRBD1	15	CASSHRGVGNQPQHF	TGTGCCAGCAGTCACAGGGGGGTCGGCAATCAGCCCCAGCATTTT
.	TRBJ2-3	TRBV7-3	.	15	CASSLDLTSTDTQYF	TGTGCCAGCAGCTTGGACTTAACTAGCACAGATACGCAGTATTTT
.	TRBJ2-5	TRBV5-3	.	15	CARSLNRHTQETQYF	TGTGCCAGAAGCTTGAACAGGCACACGCAAGAGACCCAGTACTTC
.	TRBJ2-7	TRBV7-8	.	15	CASSLRLVQKYEQYF	TGTGCCAGCAGCCTCAGACTGGTTCAAAAGTACGAGCAGTACTTC
.	TRBJ1-6	TRBV27	TRBD1	14	CASRKDRVNSPLHF	TGTGCCAGCAGGAAGGACAGGGTAAATTCACCCCTCCACTTT
once	TRBJ1-2	TRBV7-8	.	14	CASSLGKGEEGYTF	TGTGCCAGCAGCTTAGGGAAAGGGGAGGAGGGCTACACCTTC
.	TRBJ2-7	TRBV27	.	13	CASSLSDGMSEYF	TGTGCCAGCAGTTTATCGGACGGGATGAGTGAGTACTTC
.	TRBJ1-2	TRBV9	.	15	CASSVAQEANYGYTF	TGTGCCAGCAGCGTAGCACAGGAAGCTAACTATGGCTACACCTTC
.	TRBJ1-4	TRBV5-6	.	14	CASSLAGINEKLFF	TGTGCCAGCAGCTTGGCCGGGATCAATGAAAAACTGTTTTTT
.	TRBJ1-4	TRBV27	TRBD1	19	CASRPLRQGHIPANEKLFF	TGTGCCAGCAGACCCCTAAGACAGGGTCACATCCCGGCTAATGAAAAACTGTTTTTT
.	TRBJ2-7	TRBV9	.	14	CASSVGGDSGEQYF	TGTGCCAGCAGCGTAGGGGGGGACAGTGGCGAGCAGTACTTC
.	TRBJ2-7	TRBV7-9	.	13	CASEASESYEQYF	TGTGCCAGCGAGGCCAGCGAGTCCTACGAGCAGTACTTC
once	TRBJ2-1	TRBV4-1	.	14	CASSQERGQNEQFF	TGCGCCAGCAGCCAAGAAAGAGGGCAGAATGAGCAGTTCTTC